The 23 T cell receptor beta chains below come from one sample, sequenced in a study of T cells in Graves' hyperthyroidism and ophthalmopathy. RNA transcripts were the template for amplifying TCR beta CDR3 regions. HTBI primers were used for first-round RT-PCR of the TCR CDR3. MiXCR was run by TCRdb on the multiplex PCR reads, yielding one entry per CDR3 protein. Here the sample spans some 530,000 distinct CDR3 sequences, about 20% being singletons. Sequenced input: blood. The receptors stem from a woman in her seventies with Graves' ophthalmopathy.

This clonotype was recorded many times. The rearrangement uses TRBV7-2 and TRBJ2-2; D gene ambiguous. Germline CDR1 SGHTA, CDR2 FQGNSA. V lost 1 base and J 1 base, leaving 7 bases between the germline ends. The CDR3 extends over 15 amino acids. This CDR3 is CASSLVAGNTGELFF. The CDR3 nucleotides read TGTGCCAGCAGCTTAGTGGCAGGGAACACCGGGGAGCTGTTTTTT.

This clonotype was detected a few times. V usage is TRBV6-9 and J usage is TRBJ1-1; 7 bases align to TRBD1. Germline V gene sequence: CDR1 MNHGY, CDR2 SVAAGI. V shed 6 bases and J 3 bases; nucleotides not matched to a gene: 7. The length of the CDR3 is 14 residues. Here the CDR3 reads CASRIQGGDTEAFF. CDR3 nucleotides: TGTGCCAGCAGAATCCAGGGGGGGGACACTGAAGCTTTCTTT.

This clonotype was seen more than once but under ten times. CDR3 residues: CASSSPTKDRWRTEAFF. Here the CDR3 DNA reads TGTGCCAGCAGTTCCCCGACAAAAGACAGGTGGAGAACTGAAGCTTTCTTT. The rearrangement links TRBV6-2 or TRBV6-3 to TRBJ1-1; TRBD1 might be the D (6 bases). The V end lost 4 bases, the J end lost 5 bases, and 23 bases lay between the germline ends. This CDR3 contains 17 residues. Germline V gene data show CDR1 as MNHEY and CDR2 as SVGEGT.

This clonotype came up a few times. The chain links TRBV18 to TRBJ2-3; D may be TRBD2 (6 bases). CDR1 is KGHSH and CDR2 is LQKENI in the germline V gene. Trimming took 1 base from V and 4 from J, leaving 12 bases between them. The CDR3 runs to 15 residues. CDR3 region: CASSPHAGWADTQYF. Here the CDR3 DNA reads TGTGCCAGCTCACCACATGCGGGGTGGGCAGATACGCAGTATTTT.

This CDR3 reads CASSPNLQDYNEQFF. DNA for the CDR3: TGTGCCAGCAGCCCCAACCTACAGGATTACAATGAGCAGTTCTTC. V usage is TRBV3-1 and J usage is TRBJ2-1, with D possibly matching TRBD1 (5 bases). The length of the CDR3 is 15 residues. CDR1 is LGHDT, CDR2 YNNKEL, per germline (reference sequence). V lost 4 bases, J lost 4 bases, and 14 bases lay in between.

The chain joins TRBV5-1 to TRBJ2-7, with 12 bases identical to TRBD2. V was clipped by 3 bases and J by 5 bases; unmatched bases: 3. Germline V gene lookup returns CDR1 SGHRS and CDR2 YFSETQ. The CDR3 covers 14 residues. CDR3 coding DNA: TGCGCCAGCAGCTCCACTAGCGGGAGGAACGAGCAGTACTTC. Translating it yields CASSSTSGRNEQYF.

The chain joins TRBV20-1 to TRBJ2-5; either TRBD1 or TRBD2 may fit D (5 bases each). CDR3 length: 13 amino acids. Trimming stripped 3 bases from V and 2 bases from J, with 10 bases between. CDR1 and CDR2 from the germline V gene are DFQATT and SNEGSKA (reference sequence). The CDR3 nucleotides read TGCAGTGCTAGCGGGACCATACAAGAGACCCAGTACTTC. This gives the protein CSASGTIQETQYF.

This clonotype was found a few times. The V and J genes are TRBV6-1 and TRBJ2-7; possible D gene TRBD1, 6 bases. V lost 8 bases, J lost 3 bases, and 14 bases lay in between. This CDR3 has 13 amino acids. CDR1 and CDR2 from the germline V gene are MNHNS and SASEGT. The CDR3 DNA reads as TGTGCCAGCGAAACAGGGTATGGCTACGAGCAGTACTTC. Protein: CASETGYGYEQYF.

This clonotype has ten or more counts. The rearrangement joins TRBV2 to TRBJ2-3; D not certain. V lost 2 bases and J lost 7, with 10 bases in between. Germline values: CDR1 SNHLY, CDR2 FYNNEI. The CDR3 spans 13 residues. DNA for the CDR3: TGTGCCAGCAGTGAATCGGGCTTATATACGCAGTATTTT. Translating gives CASSESGLYTQYF.

To note about this clonotype: At one of its ends the junction is not consistent with the germline gene, which may arise from a read error. The chain combines TRBV4-2 with TRBJ2-7, with 9 bases identical to TRBD1. The germline gives CDR1 LGHNA, CDR2 YNFKEQ. The CDR3 spans 15 residues. The CDR3 region has the DNA TGTGCCGGCAGCGCCAGACAGGGGGTAGGCTACGAGCAGTACTTC. Its translation is CAGSARQGVGYEQYF.

There are a few counts of this clonotype. The chain recombines TRBV28 with TRBJ2-7; TRBD2 aligns across 15 bases. Germline assignment: CDR1 MDHEN and CDR2 SYDVKM. V was pared by 2 bases and J by 6 bases, with 8 bases of the junction left unmatched. The CDR3 is 17 residues long. The CDR3 protein is CASSLRTSGRDYGEQYF. For the CDR3, the DNA is TGTGCCAGCAGTTTAAGGACTAGCGGGAGGGATTATGGCGAGCAGTACTTC. Full variable domain (remainder filled in from reference TRBV28 and TRBJ2-7): DVKVTQSSRYLVKRTGEKVFLECVQDMDHENMFWYRQDPGLGLRLIYFSYDVKMKEKGDIPEGYSVSREKKERFSLILESASTNQTSMYLCASSLRTSGRDYGEQYFGPGTRLTVT.

This clonotype was recorded a few times. J is TRBJ2-3 and V is TRBV20-1; D ambiguous. Per the germline V gene, CDR1 is DFQATT and CDR2 is SNEGSKA (reference sequence). This CDR3 contains 11 residues. Trimming stripped 1 base from V and 5 bases from J, with 4 bases between. The CDR3 loop reads CSARVRDTQYF. The CDR3 DNA is TGCAGTGCTAGAGTGCGAGATACGCAGTATTTT.

This clonotype occurred a few times. V and J are TRBV9 and TRBJ1-5; unclear D gene. CDR3 length: 15 amino acids. Deletions cut 2 bases from V and 3 bases from J, with 12 bases between. The germline gives CDR1 SGDLS, CDR2 YYNGEE. CDR3 sequence (DNA): TGTGCCAGCAGCGTTGGACTCGGCCTCAATCAGCCCCAGCATTTT. This gives the protein CASSVGLGLNQPQHF.

This clonotype was seen only a few times. This sequence joins TRBV20-1 and TRBJ2-5; D gene unclear. Germline lookup yields CDR1 DFQATT and CDR2 SNEGSKA (reference sequence). The CDR3 spans 15 residues. The V and J ends lost 6 bases and 4 bases respectively, with 21 bases between them. The CDR3 loop is CSARPEPLFGETQYF. CDR3 nucleotide sequence: TGCAGTGCCCGACCCGAACCTCTTTTTGGAGAGACCCAGTACTTC.

This clonotype was recorded at least ten times. The J gene is TRBJ2-3, the V gene TRBV7-3, with 9 bases matching TRBD2. This CDR3 region has 15 residues. J lost 5 bases, V lost 2 bases, and 5 bases had no gene match. Germline loops: CDR1 SGHTA, CDR2 FQGTGA. This CDR3 is CASSLYLAGKDTQYF. The CDR3 nucleotides are TGTGCCAGCAGCTTATATCTAGCGGGAAAAGATACGCAGTATTTT.

This clonotype was seen a handful of times. The V and J genes are TRBV5-1 and TRBJ2-1; 11 bases fit TRBD1. Per the germline V gene, CDR1 is SGHRS and CDR2 is YFSETQ. V shed 0 bases and J 8 bases; nucleotides not matched to a gene: 10. This CDR3 has 17 residues. CDR3 DNA sequence: TGCGCCAGCAGCTTGGCCATAGGACAGGGGGCGAGCGATGAGCAGTTCTTC. Translated, it gives CASSLAIGQGASDEQFF.

This clonotype came up many times. The chain combines TRBV10-3 with TRBJ2-7, with D possibly being TRBD1 or TRBD2 (5 bases each). With 6 bases removed from V and 5 bases from J, the gap between germline ends came to 11 bases. Germline lookup yields CDR1 ENHRY and CDR2 SYGVKD. The CDR3 spans 12 residues. The CDR3 nucleotides are TGTGCCATCAGCTGGGACCGGGACGAGCAGTACTTC. This sequence encodes CAISWDRDEQYF.

This clonotype was seen a few times. The chain is built from TRBV6-2 or TRBV6-3 and TRBJ1-1; no clear D. The germline CDR1 and CDR2 sequences are MNHEY and SVGEGT. V was pared by 9 bases and J by 4 bases, with 9 bases between. The CDR3 extends over 11 amino acids. CDR3 sequence reads: CASQEGTEAFF. CDR3 coding DNA: TGTGCCAGTCAGGAGGGCACTGAAGCTTTCTTT.

This clonotype was detected only a few times. The rearrangement uses TRBV20-1 and TRBJ2-1; 8 nucleotides align to TRBD2. Trimming removed 6 bases from V and 2 bases from J; junction bases left unmatched: 12. From germline, CDR1 is DFQATT and CDR2 SNEGSKA (reference sequence). The CDR3 extends over 16 amino acids. CDR3 DNA: TGCAGTGCAGCCCCAGGGGCGGGGGGTGCCTACAATGAGCAGTTCTTC. Protein sequence: CSAAPGAGGAYNEQFF.

This clonotype was detected many times. The chain joins TRBV30 to TRBJ1-1; D is unclear. Germline values: CDR1 GTSNPN, CDR2 SVGIG (reference sequence). V gave up 6 bases and J gave up 2 bases, with 7 bases separating them. The CDR3 is 11 amino acids. DNA for the CDR3: TGTGCCTGTCTTATTAACACTGAAGCTTTCTTT. Its protein product is CACLINTEAFF.

This clonotype was seen a handful of times. This chain joins TRBV6-2 or TRBV6-3 and TRBJ2-7, with 12 bases lining up with TRBD2. The CDR3 totals 16 residues. After removal of 0 bases from V and 4 bases from J, the junction contained 4 bases not matched to a gene. Germline V lookup: CDR1 MNHEY, CDR2 SVGEGT. CDR3 protein: CASSYSTSGSRYEQYF. The CDR3 nucleotides are TGTGCCAGCAGTTACTCGACTAGCGGGAGTAGATACGAGCAGTACTTC.

The rearrangement links TRBV12-3 or TRBV12-4 to TRBJ2-2, with TRBD2 matching over 11 bases. The V segment lost 3 bases and the J segment 7 bases; nucleotides outside the gene matches: 7. CDR3 size: 16 residues. CDR3 amino acids: CASSFNSGRAVGELFF. The DNA of the CDR3 is TGTGCCAGCAGTTTCAATAGCGGGAGGGCAGTCGGGGAGCTGTTTTTT.

The sample holds a few counts of this clonotype. The genes are TRBV2 and TRBJ1-5; 8 bases are shared with TRBD1. Losses at the gene ends were 6 bases for V and 6 bases for J; bases not matched to a gene: 7. This CDR3 region has 14 residues. Germline V gene sequence: CDR1 SNHLY, CDR2 FYNNEI. In DNA form, the CDR3 reads TGTGCCAGCAGAAGAACAGGGGGACGTCAGCCCCAGCATTTT. This sequence encodes CASRRTGGRQPQHF.